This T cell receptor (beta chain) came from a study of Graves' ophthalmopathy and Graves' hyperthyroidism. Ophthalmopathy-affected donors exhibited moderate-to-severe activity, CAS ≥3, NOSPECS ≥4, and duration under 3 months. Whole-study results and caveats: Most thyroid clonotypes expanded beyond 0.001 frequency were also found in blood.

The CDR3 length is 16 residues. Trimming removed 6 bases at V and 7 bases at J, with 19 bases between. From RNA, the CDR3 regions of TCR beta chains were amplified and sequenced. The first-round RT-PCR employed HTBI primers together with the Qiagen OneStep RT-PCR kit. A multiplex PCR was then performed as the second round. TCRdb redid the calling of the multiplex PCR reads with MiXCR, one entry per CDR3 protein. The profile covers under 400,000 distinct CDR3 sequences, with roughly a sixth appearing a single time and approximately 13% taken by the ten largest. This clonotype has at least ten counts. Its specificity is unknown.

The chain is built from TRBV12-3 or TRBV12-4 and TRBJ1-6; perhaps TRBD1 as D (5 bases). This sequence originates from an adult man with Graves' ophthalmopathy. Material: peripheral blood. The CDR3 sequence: CASSPRGGARNSPLHF. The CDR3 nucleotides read TGTGCCAGCAGCCCCCGGGGTGGGGCGCGGAATTCACCCCTCCACTTT.